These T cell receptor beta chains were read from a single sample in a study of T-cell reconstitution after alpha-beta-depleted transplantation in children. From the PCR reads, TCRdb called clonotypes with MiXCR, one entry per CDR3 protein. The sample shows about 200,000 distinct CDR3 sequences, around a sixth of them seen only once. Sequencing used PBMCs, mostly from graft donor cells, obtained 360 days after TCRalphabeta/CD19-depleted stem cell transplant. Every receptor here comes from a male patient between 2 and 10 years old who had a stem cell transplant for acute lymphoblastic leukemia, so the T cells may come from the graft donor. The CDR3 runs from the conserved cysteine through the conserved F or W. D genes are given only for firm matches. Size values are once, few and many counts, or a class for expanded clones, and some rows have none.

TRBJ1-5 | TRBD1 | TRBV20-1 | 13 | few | TGCAGTGCTAGGGACAGGGAGGTACAGCCCCAGCATTTT | CSARDREVQPQHF
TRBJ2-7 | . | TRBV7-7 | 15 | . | TGTGCCAGCAGCCGGGACGTAGGGTCTGACTACGAGCAGTACTTC | CASSRDVGSDYEQYF
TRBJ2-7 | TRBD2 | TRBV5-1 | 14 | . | TGCGCCAGCAGCCAGCGGGGCCTCGATCACGAGCAGTACTTC | CASSQRGLDHEQYF
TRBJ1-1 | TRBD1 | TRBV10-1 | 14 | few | TGCGCCAGCAGTAGAAAAGGGACAGTGACTGAAGCTTTCTTT | CASSRKGTVTEAFF
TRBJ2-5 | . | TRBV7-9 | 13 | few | TGTGCCAGCAGCCCAGGGGATGAAGAGACCCAGTACTTC | CASSPGDEETQYF
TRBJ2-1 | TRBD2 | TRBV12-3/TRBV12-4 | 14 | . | TGTGCCAGCAGTAAACTAGCGGGGCTTGGGGAGCAGTTCTTC | CASSKLAGLGEQFF
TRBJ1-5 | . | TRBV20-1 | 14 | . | TGCAGTGCTAGGGGGGGCAGAAGGGGCCAGCCCCAGCATTTT | CSARGGRRGQPQHF
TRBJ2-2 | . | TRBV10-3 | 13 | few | TGTGCCATCAGTGAGATAATAGCCGGGGAGCTGTTTTTT | CAISEIIAGELFF
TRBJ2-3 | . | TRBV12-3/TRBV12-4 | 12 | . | TGTGCCAGCAGTTTTATGCCGGATACGCAGTATTTT | CASSFMPDTQYF
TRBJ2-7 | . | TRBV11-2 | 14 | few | TGTGCCAGCAGCGACGGCCAGCACTCCTACGAGCAGTACTTC | CASSDGQHSYEQYF
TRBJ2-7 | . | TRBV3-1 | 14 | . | TGTGCCAGCAGCCAAATAGGCAGCCCTCGCGAGCAGTACTTC | CASSQIGSPREQYF
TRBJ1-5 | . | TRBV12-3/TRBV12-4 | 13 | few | TGTGCCAGCAGTCCCCGGGTGTGGCAGCCCCAGCATTTT | CASSPRVWQPQHF
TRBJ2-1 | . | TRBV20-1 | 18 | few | TGCAGTGCTAGATTCTCCCGGACGTGGGGGGGCGTCTACAATGAGCAGTTCTTC | CSARFSRTWGGVYNEQFF
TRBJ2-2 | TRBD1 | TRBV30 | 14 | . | TGTGCCTGGCGGACAGGGTCGAACACCGGGGAGCTGTTTTTT | CAWRTGSNTGELFF
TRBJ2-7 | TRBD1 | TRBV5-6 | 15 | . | TGTGCCAGCAGCTTGCCGGGACAGGGGGCCTACGAGCAGTACTTC | CASSLPGQGAYEQYF
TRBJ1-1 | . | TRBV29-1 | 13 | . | TGCAGCGTTGGGGGACTTTCGAACACTGAAGCTTTCTTT | CSVGGLSNTEAFF
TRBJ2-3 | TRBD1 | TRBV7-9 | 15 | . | TGTGCCAGCAGCGACTGGGGACAGGGAGCAGATACGCAGTATTTT | CASSDWGQGADTQYF
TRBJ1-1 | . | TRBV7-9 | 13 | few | TGTGCCAGCAGCCCAACGGGGGACATTGGAGCTTTCTTT | CASSPTGDIGAFF
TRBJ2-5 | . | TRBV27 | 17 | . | TGTGCCAGCAGTTTAGGCATAGGGTCTAGCTACCAAGAGACCCAGTACTTC | CASSLGIGSSYQETQYF
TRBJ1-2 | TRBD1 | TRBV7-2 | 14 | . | TGTGCCAGCAGCGTCACAGGGGTGGGCTATGGCTACACCTTC | CASSVTGVGYGYTF
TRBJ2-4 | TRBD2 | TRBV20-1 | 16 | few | TGCAGTGCTAGTGCCATAGCGGGGGGGCGCAAAAACATTCAGTACTTC | CSASAIAGGRKNIQYF
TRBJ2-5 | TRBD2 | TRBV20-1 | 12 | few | TGCAGTGCTTCGGGACTAGTAGAGACCCAGTACTTC | CSASGLVETQYF
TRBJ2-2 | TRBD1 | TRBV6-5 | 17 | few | TGTGCCAGCAGTTACGGCTCGACAGGGGCTTACACCGGGGAGCTGTTTTTT | CASSYGSTGAYTGELFF
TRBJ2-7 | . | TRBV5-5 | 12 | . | TGTGCCAGCGGGTGGACAGACTACGAGCAGTACTTC | CASGWTDYEQYF
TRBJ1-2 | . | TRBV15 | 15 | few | TGTGCCACCAGCAGAGGAGTTGAAGCTAACTATGGCTACACCTTC | CATSRGVEANYGYTF
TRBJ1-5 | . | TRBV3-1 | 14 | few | TGTGCCAGCAGCCAAGGCAGAGCCTATCAGCCCCAGCATTTT | CASSQGRAYQPQHF
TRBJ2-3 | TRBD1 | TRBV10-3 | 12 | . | TGTGCCATCAGGACAGGGACGGATACGCAGTATTTT | CAIRTGTDTQYF
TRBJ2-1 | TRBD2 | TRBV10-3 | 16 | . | TGTGCCATCAGTGCGGGACTAGCGGACCCAAACAATGAGCAGTTCTTC | CAISAGLADPNNEQFF
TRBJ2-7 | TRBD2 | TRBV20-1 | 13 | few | TGCAGTCAAACTAGCGGAGGGTACTACGAGCAGTACTTC | CSQTSGGYYEQYF
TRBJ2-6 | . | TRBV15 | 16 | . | TGTGCCACCAGCAGGGGTTCTTCCTCTGGGGCCAACGTCCTGACTTTC | CATSRGSSSGANVLTF
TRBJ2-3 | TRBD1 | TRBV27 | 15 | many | TGTGCCAGCACCCCTAAGGGACAGGGGTGGTATACGCAGTATTTT | CASTPKGQGWYTQYF
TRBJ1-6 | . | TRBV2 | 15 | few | TGTGCCAGCAGTTTGGACAGCTCCTATAATTCACCCCTCCACTTT | CASSLDSSYNSPLHF
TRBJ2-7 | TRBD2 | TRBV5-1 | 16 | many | TGCGCCAGCAGCTTGGCCGTGACTAGCGGGAGTTACGAGCAGTACTTC | CASSLAVTSGSYEQYF
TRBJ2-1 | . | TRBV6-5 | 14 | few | TGTGCCAGCAGTTTTGGGGGCCGTCGAGGTGAGCAGTTCTTC | CASSFGGRRGEQFF
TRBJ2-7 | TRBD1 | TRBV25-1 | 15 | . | TGTGCCAGCAGTGACGACGGACAGGTTAACTACGAGCAGTACTTC | CASSDDGQVNYEQYF
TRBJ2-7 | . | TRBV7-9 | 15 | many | TGTGCCAGCAGCTTAGGCCTAGATATGATCTACGAGCAGTACTTC | CASSLGLDMIYEQYF
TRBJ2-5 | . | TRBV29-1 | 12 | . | TGCAGCACGGACTCTGTGGTAGAGACCCAGTACTTC | CSTDSVVETQYF
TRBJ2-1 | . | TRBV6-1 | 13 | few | TGTGCCAGCAGGAATGGGGGGAAGGGCGAGCAGTTCTTC | CASRNGGKGEQFF
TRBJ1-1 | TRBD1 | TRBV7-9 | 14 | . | TGTGCCAGCAGCCGTGACAGGGCAAACACTGAAGCTTTCTTT | CASSRDRANTEAFF
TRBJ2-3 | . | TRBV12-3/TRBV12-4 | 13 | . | TGTGCCAGCAGTTTGGGCTTTCTAGATACGCAGTATTTT | CASSLGFLDTQYF
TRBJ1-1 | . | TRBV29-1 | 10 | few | TGCAGCGTTTACAGCCTTGAGGCTTTCTTT | CSVYSLEAFF
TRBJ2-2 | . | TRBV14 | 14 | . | TGTGCCAGCAGCCAAGGAGGGGGCACCGGGGAGCTGTTTTTT | CASSQGGGTGELFF
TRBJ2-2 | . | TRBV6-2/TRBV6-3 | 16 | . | TGTGCCAGCAGGGGACTCTCGGTCCCGAACACCGGGGAGCTGTTTTTT | CASRGLSVPNTGELFF
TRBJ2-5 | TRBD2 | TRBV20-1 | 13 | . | TGCAGTGCTTCGACTAGCGGTCAAGAGACCCAGTACTTC | CSASTSGQETQYF
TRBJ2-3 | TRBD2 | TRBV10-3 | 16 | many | TGTGCCATCACCACTGAACTAGCGGGGGGACCAGATACGCAGTATTTT | CAITTELAGGPDTQYF
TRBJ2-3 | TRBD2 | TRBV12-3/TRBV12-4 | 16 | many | TGTGCCAGCAGACCTCTAGCGGGGGGGCCCACAGATACGCAGTATTTT | CASRPLAGGPTDTQYF
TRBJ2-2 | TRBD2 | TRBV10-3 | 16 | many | TGTGCCATCAGCCCCGCGGCGGGGGGGTTCACCGGGGAGCTGTTTTTT | CAISPAAGGFTGELFF
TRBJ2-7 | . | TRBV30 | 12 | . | TGTGCCTGGAGTGGAGGGGGCTACGAGCAGTACTTC | CAWSGGGYEQYF